These T cell receptor beta chains were read from a single sample in a study of identical twins. In TCRdb, the 5' RACE reads were re-called with MiXCR into one record per CDR3 protein. The sample comprises about 900,000 distinct CDR3 sequences, roughly an eighth of which are singletons, and about 1.6% rests with the top ten. This same sample was also part of a study on yellow fever vaccine responses in identical twins.

The sequenced material came from PBMCs. The receptor source for this set is a woman aged 18-29 years in good health. Each CDR3 is given with its conserved first and last residue. A D gene is named only where the DNA matches it firmly. The size entry is marked missing in some rows and otherwise reads once, few, many or a size class.

.	.	TRBV9	TRBJ2-3	CASSVRGADTQYF	TGTGCCAGCAGCGTAAGGGGTGCAGATACGCAGTATTTT
.	.	TRBV24-1	TRBJ2-3	CATSVIGGTGTDTQYF	TGTGCCACCAGTGTTATCGGCGGGACGGGCACAGATACGCAGTATTTT
TRBD2	.	TRBV20-1	TRBJ2-7	CSAPRLAGGLEQYF	TGCAGTGCTCCGCGACTAGCGGGAGGACTCGAGCAGTACTTC
.	.	TRBV29-1	TRBJ2-7	CSVEGNRDYEQYF	TGCAGCGTTGAGGGGAACAGGGACTACGAGCAGTACTTC
TRBD1	.	TRBV6-1	TRBJ2-7	CASTITQDRVGQYF	TGTGCCAGCACCATAACACAAGACAGGGTCGGGCAGTACTTC
.	few	TRBV14	TRBJ2-1	CASSQGRAAYNEQFF	TGTGCCAGCAGCCAAGGGAGGGCCGCTTACAATGAGCAGTTCTTC
TRBD1	many	TRBV4-2	TRBJ1-4	CASSQSYRGINEKLFF	TGTGCCAGCAGCCAATCGTACAGGGGGATTAATGAAAAACTGTTTTTT
TRBD2	.	TRBV11-3	TRBJ2-1	CASSALQGRAHEQFF	TGTGCCAGCAGCGCCCTCCAAGGGAGGGCCCATGAGCAGTTCTTC
TRBD2	many	TRBV12-3/TRBV12-4	TRBJ2-1	CASSAGILADAYNEQFF	TGTGCCAGCTCCGCGGGGATCCTAGCGGACGCCTACAATGAGCAGTTCTTC
TRBD2	.	TRBV7-8	TRBJ2-3	CASSLRPGASGASTDTQYF	TGTGCCAGCAGCTTAAGGCCCGGGGCTAGCGGAGCTAGCACAGATACGCAGTATTTT
.	.	TRBV11-2	TRBJ1-2	CASSFTVSPNYGYTF	TGTGCCAGCAGCTTCACAGTCAGTCCTAACTATGGCTACACCTTC
TRBD2	.	TRBV28	TRBJ2-3	CASSRSGIEDTQYF	TGTGCCAGCAGCCGGAGCGGGATTGAGGATACGCAGTATTTT
TRBD1	many	TRBV12-3/TRBV12-4	TRBJ2-7	CASRGVRTGGSYEQYF	TGTGCCAGCAGGGGGGTTCGGACAGGGGGATCCTACGAGCAGTACTTC
TRBD2	few	TRBV20-1	TRBJ2-5	CSATSYGGEGQETQYF	TGCAGTGCTACTTCATATGGGGGGGAGGGCCAAGAGACCCAGTACTTC
.	.	TRBV28	TRBJ2-5	CASSLPWRWETQYF	TGTGCCAGCAGTCTTCCTTGGCGTTGGGAGACCCAGTACTTC
TRBD2	few	TRBV19	TRBJ2-1	CASAKWLAGDNEQFF	TGTGCCAGTGCCAAATGGCTAGCGGGGGACAATGAGCAGTTCTTC
TRBD1	.	TRBV24-1	TRBJ2-7	CATSDLGTGGPAGVTYEQYF	TGTGCCACCAGTGATTTGGGGACAGGGGGGCCAGCGGGAGTAACCTACGAGCAGTACTTC
.	many	TRBV5-5	TRBJ2-5	CASSFGDGETQYF	TGTGCCAGCAGCTTCGGGGACGGCGAGACCCAGTACTTC
.	few	TRBV12-3/TRBV12-4	TRBJ2-3	CASNFLGTSTDTQYF	TGTGCCAGCAACTTTTTAGGTACTAGCACAGATACGCAGTATTTT
.	few	TRBV12-1	TRBJ2-1	CASSLPEGNEQFF	TGTGCCAGCAGTTTACCAGAGGGGAATGAGCAGTTCTTC
TRBD1	few	TRBV12-3/TRBV12-4	TRBJ2-2	CASRGQGKDGELFF	TGTGCCAGCAGGGGACAGGGGAAGGACGGGGAGCTGTTTTTT
TRBD2	.	TRBV24-1	TRBJ2-3	CATSDSSSGGQDTQYF	TGTGCCACCAGTGATAGCTCTAGCGGGGGGCAAGATACGCAGTATTTT
.	.	TRBV10-3	TRBJ2-2	CAIKAANTGELFF	TGTGCCATCAAAGCGGCGAACACCGGGGAGCTGTTTTTT
TRBD2	.	TRBV7-7	TRBJ2-2	CASSSGLAGGELFF	TGTGCCAGCAGCTCGGGACTAGCGGGCGGGGAGCTGTTTTTT
.	few	TRBV18	TRBJ2-7	CASSTLGASYEQYF	TGTGCCAGCTCGACCCTAGGGGCCTCCTACGAGCAGTACTTC
TRBD2	.	TRBV14	TRBJ2-3	CASSQDAGGLSDTQYF	TGTGCCAGCAGCCAAGACGCGGGGGGGCTTTCAGATACGCAGTATTTT
.	.	TRBV3-1	TRBJ1-6	CASALHPNSPLHF	TGTGCCAGCGCGCTTCACCCTAATTCACCCCTCCACTTT
TRBD1	.	TRBV5-1	TRBJ2-2	CASSPPDRVKNTGELFF	TGCGCCAGCAGCCCCCCGGACAGGGTAAAGAACACCGGGGAGCTGTTTTTT
TRBD2	.	TRBV28	TRBJ2-7	CASSYRSGKAETYEQYF	TGTGCCAGCAGTTACCGTAGCGGGAAGGCAGAAACCTACGAGCAGTACTTC
.	many	TRBV6-1	TRBJ2-4	CASSEAWTGVVAKNIQYF	TGTGCCAGCAGTGAAGCTTGGACGGGGGTGGTGGCCAAAAACATTCAGTACTTC
TRBD2	.	TRBV28	TRBJ2-1	CASSFGFVVAGGPGEQFF	TGTGCCAGCAGTTTCGGTTTCGTCGTAGCGGGAGGGCCGGGTGAGCAGTTCTTC
TRBD1	.	TRBV20-1	TRBJ1-1	CSARGDRGLAAFF	TGCAGTGCTAGAGGGGACAGGGGGCTAGCGGCTTTCTTT
TRBD1	many	TRBV20-1	TRBJ1-2	CSARTPSTGGFYGYTF	TGCAGTGCTAGAACGCCATCGACAGGGGGCTTCTATGGCTACACCTTC
TRBD2	many	TRBV7-9	TRBJ2-5	CASSLDAGVATQYF	TGTGCCAGCAGCTTAGACGCGGGAGTAGCGACCCAGTACTTC
.	.	TRBV7-3	TRBJ2-1	CASSLRSQVAYNEQFF	TGTGCCAGCAGCTTAAGGTCCCAGGTGGCCTACAATGAGCAGTTCTTC
.	few	TRBV27	TRBJ2-7	CASSLRGGINEQYF	TGTGCCAGCAGTTTGCGGGGAGGAATTAACGAGCAGTACTTC
TRBD1	.	TRBV6-5	TRBJ1-1	CASSDSGQGMNTEAFF	TGTGCCAGCAGCGACTCGGGACAGGGAATGAACACTGAAGCTTTCTTT
TRBD1	few	TRBV5-1	TRBJ2-2	CASSWGQVNTGELFF	TGCGCCAGCAGCTGGGGACAGGTTAACACCGGGGAGCTGTTTTTT